Presented here are 21 T cell receptor beta chains from one specimen sequenced in a study of PD-1 blockade in classical Hodgkin lymphoma. Only in-frame clones appear in the TCRdb table, and some are missing; sequencing was by immunoSEQ multiplex PCR. The sample includes around 13,000 clones, 85% to 90% of them seen just once. Sample time point: cycle 4 day 1 (C4D1), after more than 5 weeks of nivolumab. All patients relapsed after autologous stem cell transplantation, and brentuximab vedotin exposure varied. Thawed PBMCs were the source of CD4+ T cells, purified by magnetic negative selection. Sequencing was performed on CD4+ T cells from blood, taken before the fourth cycle of nivolumab. The source is a human donor with classical Hodgkin lymphoma.

This chain uses TRBV18 with TRBJ1-5; D unresolved. This CDR3 is built from 15 residues. V was trimmed by 1 base and J by 7 bases, leaving 14 bases between them. From germline, CDR1 is KGHSH and CDR2 LQKENI. The CDR3 spells CASSPQSGSGQPQHF. CDR3 DNA: TGTGCCAGCTCACCACAATCCGGGTCTGGGCAGCCCCAGCATTTT. Drawing the rest from reference TRBV18 and TRBJ1-5, the complete variable domain is NAGVMQNPRHLVRRRGQEARLRCSPMKGHSHVYWYRQLPEEGLKFMVYLQKENIIDESGMPKERFSAEFPKEGPSILRIQQVVRGDSAAYFCASSPQSGSGQPQHFGDGTRLSIL.

The gene calls are TRBV9 and TRBJ2-2; 9 positions match TRBD1. The germline V gene has CDR1 SGDLS and CDR2 YYNGEE. V lost 4 bases and J lost 1; bases outside the gene matches: 5. The CDR3 length is 16 residues. The CDR3: CASSPRTGVNTGELFF. The CDR3 DNA follows: TGTGCCAGCAGCCCTAGGACAGGGGTGAACACCGGGGAGCTGTTTTTT.

The V call is TRBV5-1, the J call TRBJ2-3; D might be TRBD1 or TRBD2, each matching 5 bases. V was clipped by 1 base and J by 4 bases, with 16 bases between them. This CDR3 contains 16 residues. Germline V gives CDR1 SGHRS, CDR2 YFSETQ. The CDR3 DNA reads as TGCGCCAGCAGCTTGTGGGGCGGGCTTGGGGCAGATACGCAGTATTTT. Translation: CASSLWGGLGADTQYF. Combining the CDR3 with reference TRBV5-1 and TRBJ2-3 gives the whole variable domain KAGVTQTPRYLIKTRGQQVTLSCSPISGHRSVSWYQQTPGQGLQFLFEYFSETQRNKGNFPGRFSGRQFSNSRSEMNVSTLELGDSALYLCASSLWGGLGADTQYFGPGTRLTVL.

The J gene is TRBJ1-2, the V gene TRBV4-2; 7 nucleotides agree with TRBD1. The CDR3 sequence is 15 residues long. The germline V gene encodes CDR1 LGHNA and CDR2 YNFKEQ. The V and J ends lost 5 bases and 8 bases, in that order; junction bases with no gene match: 14. This chain's CDR3 is CASSLLGEGAKGYTF. In nucleotides, the CDR3 is TGTGCCAGCAGCTTACTAGGGGAGGGGGCGAAAGGCTACACCTTC.

The V gene is TRBV29-1, the J gene TRBJ2-5; 9 bases are a match to TRBD1. After removal of 6 bases from V and 4 bases from J, the junction contained 3 bases not matched to a gene. Germline V gene data show CDR1 as SQVTM and CDR2 as ANQGSEA. The CDR3 runs to 12 residues. The CDR3 coding sequence is TGCAGCGTCCACAGGGGGCCAGAGACCCAGTACTTC. Translated, it gives CSVHRGPETQYF.

The rearrangement joins TRBV5-8 to TRBJ1-3; a weak D match, TRBD1 (5 bases). The germline gives CDR1 SGHTS, CDR2 YDEGEE. V was shortened by 1 base and J by 0 bases, with 17 bases between the two germline ends. There are 18 residues in the CDR3. CDR3 nucleotide sequence: TGTGCCAGCAGCTTGTCGGCAGGGAGAGGTCTCTCTGGAAACACCATATATTTT. Translated: CASSLSAGRGLSGNTIYF.

The chain has TRBV7-2 and TRBJ2-2; TRBD2 might be the D (6 bases). Trimming shortened V by 4 bases and J by 3 bases, and 15 bases separated the two germline ends. In germline, CDR1 is SGHTA, CDR2 FQGNSA. CDR3 length: 16 amino acids. The CDR3 sequence: CASSSNWGEDTGELFF. CDR3 DNA: TGTGCCAGCAGCTCTAACTGGGGGGAGGACACCGGGGAGCTGTTTTTT.

The CDR3 loop is CASSSGQGLNQPQHF. CDR3 sequence (DNA): TGTGCCAGCTCATCGGGACAGGGCCTCAATCAGCCCCAGCATTTT. This chain joins TRBV18 and TRBJ1-5; 9 bases align to TRBD1. V trimming: 5 bases; J trimming: 3 bases; junction bases outside the gene matches: 5. Germline V gives CDR1 KGHSH, CDR2 LQKENI. The length of the CDR3 is 15 residues.

The genes are TRBV10-3 and TRBJ1-5; D uncertain. Germline V gives CDR1 ENHRY, CDR2 SYGVKD. Trimming took 6 bases from V and 0 from J, leaving 9 bases between them. The CDR3 has 14 residues. The CDR3 loop is CAIRGGDSNQPQHF. As DNA, the CDR3 is TGTGCCATCAGGGGCGGCGATAGCAATCAGCCCCAGCATTTT.

The V call is TRBV28, the J call TRBJ1-2; D is unresolved. The CDR3 contains 13 residues. Germline V gives CDR1 MDHEN, CDR2 SYDVKM. V lost 3 bases and J 0 bases, leaving 5 bases between the germline ends. The CDR3 sequence: CASSFPSNYGYTF. CDR3 in DNA: TGTGCCAGCAGTTTCCCGTCTAACTATGGCTACACCTTC.

Comments on this clone: Other DNA sequences of this sample code for an identical CDR3. The chain carries TRBV11-2 and TRBJ1-5; 7 bases are a match to TRBD1. Unmatched junction bases numbered 2, after V lost 5 bases and J lost 4 bases. CDR1 and CDR2 from the germline V gene are SGHAT and FQNNGV. This CDR3 has 13 residues. The CDR3 DNA follows: TGTGCCAGCAGCCCAGGGGGGAATCAGCCCCAGCATTTT. It yields the protein CASSPGGNQPQHF.

This chain uses TRBV2 with TRBJ2-7; 7 nucleotides match TRBD2. The CDR3 is made up of 13 amino acids. The V gene end was trimmed by 7 bases and the J gene end by 1 base; junction bases not matched to a gene: 4. Germline assignment: CDR1 SNHLY and CDR2 FYNNEI. The CDR3 nucleotides read TGTGCCAGCACGGGGGGTGCATCCTACGAGCAGTACTTC. Its protein is CASTGGASYEQYF.

The rearrangement links TRBV7-6 to TRBJ2-7; D is possibly TRBD2 (5 bases). V dropped 2 bases and J dropped 10 bases, with 21 bases sitting between them. Germline CDR1 and CDR2: SGHVS and FNYEAQ. This CDR3 has 15 amino acids. CDR3 sequence (DNA): TGTGCCAGCAGCTTAAATGAGGGAACGGGGAGAACCCAGTACTTC. Amino acids: CASSLNEGTGRTQYF. Looking up the rest from reference TRBV7-6 and TRBJ2-7 gives the full variable domain: GAGVSQSPRYKVTKRGQDVALRCDPISGHVSLYWYRQALGQGPEFLTYFNYEAQQDKSGLPNDRFSAERPEGSISTLTIQRTEQRDSAMYRCASSLNEGTGRTQYFGPGTRLTVT.

The sample holds a few counts of this clone. This sequence joins TRBV7-3 and TRBJ1-1; D is possibly TRBD1 (6 bases). Looked up from germline, CDR1 is SGHTA and CDR2 is FQGTGA. The CDR3 covers 14 residues. The V and J ends lost 4 bases and 3 bases respectively, with 12 bases between them. CDR3: CASSSTTGDTEAFF. In DNA form, the CDR3 reads TGTGCCAGCAGCTCAACGACAGGTGACACTGAAGCTTTCTTT. The variable domain in full, completed from reference TRBV7-3 and TRBJ1-1, reads GAGVSQTPSNKVTEKGKYVELRCDPISGHTALYWYRQSLGQGPEFLIYFQGTGAADDSGLPNDRFFAVRPEGSVSTLKIQRTERGDSAVYLCASSSTTGDTEAFFGQGTRLTVV.

The chain has TRBV6-5 and TRBJ2-5; D perhaps matches TRBD1 (6 bases). The CDR3 consists of 15 residues. The germline V and J ends were trimmed by 6 bases and 7 bases, with 21 bases remaining between them. Germline V gene data show CDR1 as MNHEY and CDR2 as SVGAGI. The CDR3 DNA reads as TGTGCCAGCAGCCCTGGACAGATCTCAACGCGGACCCAGTACTTC. Translating gives CASSPGQISTRTQYF.

The CDR3 sequence is CASSLKGSSYNSPLHF. CDR3 nucleotide sequence: TGCGCCAGCAGCTTGAAGGGGAGCTCCTATAATTCACCCCTCCACTTT. V gene TRBV5-1 combines with J gene TRBJ1-6; TRBD1 is a possible D gene (5 bases). The CDR3 is made up of 16 amino acids. V gave up 1 base and J gave up 0 bases, with 8 bases separating them. CDR1 is SGHRS, CDR2 YFSETQ, per germline.

The chain uses TRBV27 and TRBJ2-5; D gene unclear. Looked up from germline, CDR1 is MNHEY and CDR2 is SMNVEV (reference sequence). The V end was cut by 6 bases, the J end by 0 bases, with 23 bases between. This CDR3 spans 18 amino acids. The CDR3 DNA sequence: TGTGCCAGCAGCTTACTGGGCGAGTACCCGACGTACCAAGAGACCCAGTACTTC. Translation: CASSLLGEYPTYQETQYF.

The chain joins TRBV15 to TRBJ1-3; perhaps TRBD1 as D (6 bases). V lost 0 bases, J lost 2 bases, and 11 bases lay in between. The germline CDR1 and CDR2 sequences are LNHNV and YYDKDF (reference sequence). The CDR3 consists of 16 residues. This CDR3 reads CATSREPQGTGNTIYF. Written as DNA, the CDR3 is TGTGCCACCAGCAGAGAGCCGCAGGGGACTGGAAACACCATATATTTT. The complete variable domain, with remaining parts taken from reference TRBV15 and TRBJ1-3, reads DAMVIQNPRYQVTQFGKPVTLSCSQTLNHNVMYWYQQKSSQAPKLLFHYYDKDFNNEADTPDNFQSRRPNTSFCFLDIRSPGLGDTAMYLCATSREPQGTGNTIYFGEGSWLTVV.

This chain links TRBV7-2 with TRBJ2-3, with D possibly being TRBD1 (6 bases). Germline V gene sequence: CDR1 SGHTA, CDR2 FQGNSA. V lost 6 bases to trimming and J lost 3 bases, with 16 bases between them. CDR3 length equals 15 residues. CDR3 in DNA: TGTGCCAGCAGGCCAGGGGTTCATAGGACAGATACGCAGTATTTT. Amino acid sequence: CASRPGVHRTDTQYF.

The rearrangement uses TRBV30 and TRBJ2-1; D remains ambiguous. Looked up from germline, CDR1 is GTSNPN and CDR2 is SVGIG (reference sequence). This CDR3 is built from 15 residues. V gave up 5 bases and J gave up 3 bases, with 17 bases separating them. Here the CDR3 DNA reads TGTGCCTGGGGGTTTGGTGGTGTAAACTACAATGAGCAGTTCTTC. Translated, it gives CAWGFGGVNYNEQFF.

This chain uses TRBV5-4 with TRBJ1-2; D gene uncertain. The CDR3 runs 15 residues. CDR1 and CDR2 from the germline V gene are SGHNT and YYREEE (reference sequence). Trimming pared 2 bases from V and 4 bases from J, leaving 15 bases between. CDR3 coding DNA: TGTGCCAGCAGCTTCGGGGAACCGCCTGGCTATGGCTACACCTTC. This gives the protein CASSFGEPPGYGYTF. The full variable domain, completed using reference TRBV5-4 and TRBJ1-2, is ETGVTQSPTHLIKTRGQQVTLRCSSQSGHNTVSWYQQALGQGPQFIFQYYREEENGRGNFPPRFSGLQFPNYSSELNVNALELDDSALYLCASSFGEPPGYGYTFGSGTRLTVV.